This T cell receptor beta chain is drawn from a study of T-cell reconstitution after alpha-beta-depleted transplantation in children (TCRdb year 2016). For the wider study: T-cell immune reconstitution after TCRalphabeta/CD19-depleted allogeneic hematopoietic cell transplantation in children was quantitatively tracked in the study by means of TCR repertoire profiling. Summary of the overall study and its limitations: In some patients, the high TCRbeta diversity seen at day 60 was put down to recipient T cells and intrathymic progenitors that had survived conditioning. Over subsequent months, a decline in hyperexpanded clone frequencies was noted, and after one year, T-cell counts and TCRbeta diversity were mostly ascribed to newly produced T cells. The apparently early alphabetaT-cell count recovery about two months after transplant was reportedly dependent on only several hundred rapidly expanded clones derived from non-depleted graft cells.

Library method: PCR. The instrument given in TCRdb is Illumina HiSeq 2500. Molecular barcoding was employed in the preparation of TCR libraries, with unique molecular identifiers being used to normalize TCRbeta repertoire quantification. TCRdb handled the public reads itself, with Q25 trimming in fastp and clone calling in MiXCR, and kept productive beta chains. Rows with a matching CDR3 protein are joined into one entry that keeps the most common DNA and genes. The sample profile shows around 200,000 distinct CDR3 sequences; around a sixth of them were found once. In total, the top ten clones hold around two fifths of the sample. What this sample's treatment or condition label stands for: allogeneic hematopoietic cell transplantation with graft depleted of TCRalphabeta T cells and CD19 B cells. The children who served as transplant recipients had been given grafts of TCRalphabeta/CD19-depleted allogeneic hematopoietic cells.

The germline V gene (reference sequence) provides CDR1 LGHDT and CDR2 YNNKEL. There are 15 amino acids in the CDR3, from cysteine to phenylalanine inclusive. Here the CDR3 DNA is all that survives: 45 bases in frame from base 1. V drops 0 bases and J drops 4 bases, leaving 10 bases in between. Comment on this clonotype: Its recognized antigen is unknown. There are no base qualities to consult, and no much larger clone falls within one base.

The specimen comprised PBMCs, mostly from graft donor cells, sampled 360 days after TCRalphabeta/CD19-depleted stem cell transplant. The clonotype originates from a male patient between 2 and 15 years old who had a stem cell transplant for acute lymphoblastic leukemia, so the T cells may come from the graft donor. The chain couples TRBV3-1 to TRBJ1-3, with no reliable assignment of the D segment. For the CDR3, the sequence is CASSQDLTLGNTIYF. The bases read TGTGCCAGCAGCCAAGACCTTACTTTGGGAAACACCATATATTTT.